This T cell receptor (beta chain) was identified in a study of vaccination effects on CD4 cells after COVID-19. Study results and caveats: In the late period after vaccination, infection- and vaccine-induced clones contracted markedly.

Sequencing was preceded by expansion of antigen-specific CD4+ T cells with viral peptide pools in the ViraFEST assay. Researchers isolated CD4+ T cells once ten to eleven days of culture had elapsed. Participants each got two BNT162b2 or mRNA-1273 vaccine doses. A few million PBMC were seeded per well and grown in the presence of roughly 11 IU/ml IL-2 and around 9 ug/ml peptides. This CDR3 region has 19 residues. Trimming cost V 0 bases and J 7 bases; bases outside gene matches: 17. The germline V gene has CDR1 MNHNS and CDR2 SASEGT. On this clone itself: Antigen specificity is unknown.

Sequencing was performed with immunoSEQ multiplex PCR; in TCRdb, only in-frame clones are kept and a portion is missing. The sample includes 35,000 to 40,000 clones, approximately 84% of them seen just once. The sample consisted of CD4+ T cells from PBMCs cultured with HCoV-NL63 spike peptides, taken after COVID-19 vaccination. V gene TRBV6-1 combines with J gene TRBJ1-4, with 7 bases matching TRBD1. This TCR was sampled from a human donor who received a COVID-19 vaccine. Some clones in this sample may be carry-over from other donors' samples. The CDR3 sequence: CASSEAYLPGAGGSEKLFF. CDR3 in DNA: TGTGCCAGCAGTGAAGCGTACCTTCCAGGGGCAGGGGGGTCTGAAAAACTGTTTTTT.